A single sample is the source of the 12 T cell receptor beta chains below, sequenced in a study of post-analysis software for immune sequencing data. No cognate antigen is known for these TCRs. Included in the TCR beta cDNA libraries were unique molecular identifiers. In TCRdb, the PCR reads were re-called with MiXCR into one record per CDR3 protein. The sample holds more than 500,000 distinct CDR3 sequences, approximately 31% seen once. Findings of the study overall: Patients had higher frequencies than controls of four to six TRBV segments, including TRBV5-6, TRBV5-1 and TRBV20-1.

The sequencing input was blood. Source of these receptors: a girl aged 2-17 years with multiple sclerosis.

The chain joins TRBV20-1 to TRBJ1-2; 7 bases match TRBD1. The germline CDR1 and CDR2 sequences are DFQATT and SNEGSKA (reference sequence). V gave up 6 bases and J gave up 1 base; unmatched junction bases: 11. The CDR3 spans 15 residues. The DNA for the CDR3 is TGCAGTGCGGTCGGTGGACAGGCGAATAACTATGGCTACACCTTC. It codes for CSAVGGQANNYGYTF.

V is TRBV20-1 and J is TRBJ2-5; TRBD2 matches at 7 bases. The CDR3 runs 12 residues. Germline-derived CDR1 and CDR2 are DFQATT and SNEGSKA (reference sequence). Unmatched junction bases numbered 7, after V lost 5 bases and J lost 7 bases. The CDR3 reads CSARSPGGTQYF. CDR3 nucleotide sequence: TGCAGTGCTCGGAGCCCGGGGGGGACCCAGTACTTC.

This clonotype showed up just a few times. The chain has TRBV18 and TRBJ2-5; tentative D call: TRBD1 (6 bases). Germline CDR1 and CDR2: KGHSH and LQKENI. The V end lost 4 bases, the J end lost 5 bases, and 14 bases lay between the germline ends. CDR3 length: 14 residues. The chain's CDR3 is CASSRPGQGETQYF. In DNA form, the CDR3 reads TGTGCCAGCTCACGACCGGGACAAGGGGAGACCCAGTACTTC.

Details on this clonotype: This sequence may be a read error, since a much larger clone differs from it by one base. CDR3 nucleotide sequence: TGTACCAGCAGCCACGGGAGCTCCTACGAGCAGTACTTC. Amino acids: CTSSHGSSYEQYF. This chain uses TRBV6-1 with TRBJ2-7, with a tentative D call TRBD2 (6 bases). The CDR3 totals 13 residues. Germline V CDR1 and CDR2: MNHNS, SASEGT.

The chain is built from TRBV5-1 and TRBJ2-5; 7 bases fit TRBD1. The V segment lost 2 bases and the J segment 7 bases; nucleotides outside the gene matches: 5. Germline CDR1 is SGHRS and CDR2 is YFSETQ. The CDR3 extends over 13 amino acids. The CDR3 DNA reads TGCGCCAGCAGCTTCGACAGGGAAGGGACCCAGTACTTC. This codes for CASSFDREGTQYF.

The genes are TRBV7-3 and TRBJ1-6, with D hard to call. Germline V gene data show CDR1 as SGHTA and CDR2 as FQGTGA. Trimming removed 5 bases at V and 7 bases at J, with 12 bases between. The CDR3 covers 14 residues. This CDR3 is CASSRGFGNSPLHF. The CDR3, as DNA: TGTGCCAGCAGCCGGGGTTTCGGCAATTCACCCCTCCACTTT.

This clonotype has more than one count but fewer than ten. V is TRBV20-1 and J is TRBJ2-3; 10 nucleotides align to TRBD1. Germline loops: CDR1 DFQATT, CDR2 SNEGSKA (reference sequence). The CDR3 extends over 14 amino acids. Losses at the gene ends were 4 bases for V and 6 bases for J; bases not matched to a gene: 7. CDR3 protein: CSATPDRGQDTQYF. DNA for the CDR3: TGCAGTGCTACCCCTGACAGGGGGCAGGATACGCAGTATTTT.

V is TRBV7-9 and J is TRBJ2-5, with TRBD1 identical over 7 bases. The germline gives CDR1 SEHNR, CDR2 FQNEAQ (reference sequence). This CDR3 spans 17 amino acids. J was trimmed by 0 bases and V by 5 bases; bases with no gene match: 12. The CDR3: CASSPKDRPPYQETQYF. The CDR3 DNA is TGTGCCAGCAGCCCAAAGGACAGGCCCCCTTACCAAGAGACCCAGTACTTC. The full variable domain, in which reference TRBV7-9 and TRBJ2-5 provide the parts outside the CDR3, is DTGVSQNPRHKITKRGQNVTFRCDPISEHNRLYWYRQTLGQGPEFLTYFQNEAQLEKSRLLSDRFSAERPKGSFSTLEIQRTEQGDSAMYLCASSPKDRPPYQETQYFGPGTRLLVL.

This clonotype was counted a few times. This chain connects TRBV7-9 to TRBJ2-3, with D uncertain. CDR3 length: 13 amino acids. V lost 4 bases and J lost 3, with 8 bases in between. Germline-derived CDR1 and CDR2 are SEHNR and FQNEAQ (reference sequence). The CDR3 here is CASSSPQTDTQYF. CDR3 in DNA: TGTGCCAGCAGCTCCCCGCAGACAGATACGCAGTATTTT.

This clonotype was recorded a few times. The rearrangement uses TRBV4-1 and TRBJ2-3; unclear D gene. With 6 bases removed from V and 5 bases from J, the gap between germline ends came to 24 bases. CDR1 and CDR2 from the germline V gene are MGHRA and YSYEKL. This CDR3 has 17 residues. The CDR3 here is CASRATDGLALRDTQYF. For the CDR3, the DNA is TGCGCCAGCAGGGCAACGGATGGATTGGCCCTCCGAGATACGCAGTATTTT.

There are a few counts of this clonotype. This rearrangement joins TRBV20-1 to TRBJ2-1, with 9 positions matching TRBD1. The CDR3 length is 15 residues. V lost 5 bases and J lost 0; bases outside the gene matches: 5. Germline V gene data show CDR1 as DFQATT and CDR2 as SNEGSKA (reference sequence). The CDR3 DNA is TGCAGTGCTGAACCGGACAGGGGCTCCTACAATGAGCAGTTCTTC. This codes for CSAEPDRGSYNEQFF.

This clonotype was recorded a few times. V usage is TRBV6-6 and J usage is TRBJ2-5, with 7 bases aligning to TRBD2. The length of the CDR3 is 16 residues. J lost 4 bases, V lost 0 bases, and 8 bases had no gene match. The germline CDR1 and CDR2 sequences are MNHNY and SVGAGI (reference sequence). The CDR3 protein is CASSYSRAREGETQYF. The CDR3 bases are TGTGCCAGCAGTTACTCAAGGGCCAGGGAGGGAGAGACCCAGTACTTC.